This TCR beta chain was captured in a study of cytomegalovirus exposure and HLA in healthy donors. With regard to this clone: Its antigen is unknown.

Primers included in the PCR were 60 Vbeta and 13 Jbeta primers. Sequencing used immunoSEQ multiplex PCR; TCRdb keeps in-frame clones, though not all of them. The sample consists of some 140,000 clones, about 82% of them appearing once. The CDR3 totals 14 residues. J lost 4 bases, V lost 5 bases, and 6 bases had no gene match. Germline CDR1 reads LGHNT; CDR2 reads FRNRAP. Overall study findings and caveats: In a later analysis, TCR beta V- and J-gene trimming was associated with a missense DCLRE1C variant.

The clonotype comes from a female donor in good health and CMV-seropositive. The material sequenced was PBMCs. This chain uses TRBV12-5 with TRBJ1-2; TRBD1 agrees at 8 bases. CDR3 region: CASGNVDRAYGYTF. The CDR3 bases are TGTGCTAGTGGTAACGTGGACAGGGCCTATGGCTACACCTTC.